The rows below give T cell receptor beta chains drawn from one sample of a study of blood T cell repertoires in COVID-19. Repertoires were generated with immunoSEQ multiplex PCR, while TCRdb's copy carries only in-frame clones and drops some. The sample includes a few hundred thousand clones, roughly 85% seen only once; the top ten take about 3%. Sequences were obtained from peripheral blood. The source of these receptors is a woman in her 30s with active or convalescent COVID-19. Each CDR3 is given with its conserved first and last residue. D genes are given only for firm matches. Clone size appears in some rows only: once, few, many, or a class for an expanded clone.

D	size	V	J	DNA	CDR3
TRBD1	NA	TRBV23-1	TRBJ2-3	TGCGCCAGCGGATATCCCCAAGGGGGCCTCACAGATACGCAGTATTTT	CASGYPQGGLTDTQYF
TRBD1	NA	TRBV5-5	TRBJ1-3	TGTGCCAGCAGCTTGGCCCCGACAGGGGATACTGGAAACACCATATATTTT	CASSLAPTGDTGNTIYF
NA	NA	TRBV24-1	TRBJ2-5	TGTGCCACCAGCCCGGGTCCCTTTCAAGAGACCCAGTACTTC	CATSPGPFQETQYF
TRBD1	NA	TRBV9	TRBJ2-1	TGTGCCAGCAGCGAGAGGGACAGGCGATCCTCCTACAATGAGCAGTTCTTC	CASSERDRRSSYNEQFF
NA	NA	TRBV29-1	TRBJ2-5	TGCAGCGTTACCAGCAGGGAGACCCAGTACTTC	CSVTSRETQYF
NA	few	TRBV7-2	TRBJ1-1	TGTGCCAGCAGCTTAGGTCCGGGTTACACTGAAGCTTTCTTT	CASSLGPGYTEAFF
NA	NA	TRBV7-3	TRBJ2-7	TGTGCCAGCAGCTCCAACGACAGATCCTACGAGCAGTACTTC	CASSSNDRSYEQYF
NA	NA	TRBV6-1	TRBJ1-1	TGTGCCAGCAGTGAATCAGTTAACACTGAAGCTTTCTTT	CASSESVNTEAFF
TRBD1	NA	TRBV7-2	TRBJ1-6	TGTGCCAGCAGCTTAGACTACAGGGGGTCTTCACCCCTCCACTTT	CASSLDYRGSSPLHF
NA	NA	TRBV19	TRBJ1-3	TGTGCCAGTAGTATCCGAGCTTTAAACTCTGGAAACACCATATATTTT	CASSIRALNSGNTIYF
NA	NA	TRBV28	TRBJ2-2	TGTGCCAGCACCTGGGGGGCCGGGGAGCTGTTTTTT	CASTWGAGELFF
TRBD2	NA	TRBV2	TRBJ2-1	TGTGCCTCAAGGGTAGCGGGGGGGCTTGAGCAGTTCTTC	CASRVAGGLEQFF
NA	NA	TRBV5-1	TRBJ2-2	TGCGCCAGCAGGTTGCAGGGAGGAACCGGGGAGCTGTTTTTT	CASRLQGGTGELFF
NA	NA	TRBV2	TRBJ1-5	TGTGCCAGCAGTCTATCCAGGGGTAGCAATCAGCCCCAGCATTTT	CASSLSRGSNQPQHF
NA	once	TRBV27	TRBJ1-5	TGTGCCAGCAGCACGAAGGGGATTCAGCCCCAGCATTTT	CASSTKGIQPQHF
NA	NA	TRBV19	TRBJ1-2	TGTGCCAGTAGTATAGGTCTGGGCTACACCTTC	CASSIGLGYTF
NA	NA	TRBV6-1	TRBJ1-5	TGTGCCAGCAGTGACCCCCGAGGGGGATTTCAGCCCCAGCATTTT	CASSDPRGGFQPQHF
NA	NA	TRBV4-2	TRBJ1-1	TGTGCCAGCAGCCAACCCCAGGGCAGGGAAGCTTTCTTT	CASSQPQGREAFF
NA	NA	TRBV5-5	TRBJ1-1	TGTGCCAGCAGCCCGGGGTGGCACATGAACACTGAAGCTTTCTTT	CASSPGWHMNTEAFF
NA	NA	TRBV5-4	TRBJ2-5	TGTGCCAGCAGCTTGACAGGAGAGACCCAGTACTTC	CASSLTGETQYF
NA	NA	TRBV6-1	TRBJ1-2	TGTGCCAGCAAACTGAGGTCTAACTATGGCTACACCTTC	CASKLRSNYGYTF
NA	NA	TRBV5-4	TRBJ1-3	TGTGCCAGCAGCTTGGACAGGGTCAGCACCATATATTTT	CASSLDRVSTIYF
TRBD1	NA	TRBV3-1/TRBV3-2	TRBJ1-2	TGTGCCAGCAGGCTAACAGGGGGCGCTCCTGGCTACACCTTC	CASRLTGGAPGYTF
NA	NA	TRBV2	TRBJ2-3	TGTGCCAGCCAAAATGGGGCTCGTGGGACGCAGTATTTT	CASQNGARGTQYF
TRBD2	NA	TRBV19	TRBJ2-3	TGTGCCAGTAGGCCACTAGCGGGGGACACAGATACGCAGTATTTT	CASRPLAGDTDTQYF
TRBD2	NA	TRBV5-8	TRBJ2-3	TGTGCCAGCAGCTCCGGACTAGCGGGGGACACAGATACGCAGTATTTT	CASSSGLAGDTDTQYF
TRBD2	NA	TRBV6-2/TRBV6-3	TRBJ2-3	TGTGCCAGCAGTTTTCTCCGGGACAGCGGGGGGGCCGGGGATACGCAGTATTTT	CASSFLRDSGGAGDTQYF
NA	NA	TRBV5-1	TRBJ2-7	TGCGCCAGCAGCCCGGAGGGCTACGAGCAGTACTTC	CASSPEGYEQYF
TRBD1	NA	TRBV9	TRBJ1-2	TGTGCCAGCAGCCCCCGACAGGGAAACGCTATCGGTGGCTACACCTTC	CASSPRQGNAIGGYTF
NA	once	TRBV6-2/TRBV6-3	TRBJ1-1	TGTGCCAGCAGTTACCCGACAGCCCTCGGAGCAGAAGCTTTCTTT	CASSYPTALGAEAFF
TRBD1	NA	TRBV19	TRBJ1-2	TGTGCCAGTAGTATTCAACAGGGGCTCGCTAACTACACCTTC	CASSIQQGLANYTF
TRBD2	NA	TRBV7-2	TRBJ2-7	TGTGCCAGCAGCTTGTATCGGGGGGGCTACGAGCAGTACTTC	CASSLYRGGYEQYF
TRBD1	NA	TRBV6-1	TRBJ1-5	TGTGCCAGCAGTGAAGAAGTTCGGTCAGGGGGCGCATATCAGCCCCAGCATTTT	CASSEEVRSGGAYQPQHF
TRBD2	NA	TRBV13	TRBJ2-1	TGTGCCAGCAGCCGGAGGCTAGCGGGGGGGAATGAGCAGTTCTTC	CASSRRLAGGNEQFF
TRBD2	few	TRBV4-3	TRBJ2-2	TGCGCCAGCAGCCGCGCTAGCGGGGGGGCTTGGGGGGAGCTGTTTTTT	CASSRASGGAWGELFF
NA	NA	TRBV27	TRBJ1-2	TGTGCCAGCAGTTTAACCCCCAGGATGGGCTACACCTTC	CASSLTPRMGYTF
TRBD2	NA	TRBV7-2	TRBJ2-1	TGTGCCAGCAGCTTAAGACTAGCGGGGGGGCAATCCTACAATGAGCAGTTCTTC	CASSLRLAGGQSYNEQFF
TRBD1	NA	TRBV7-8	TRBJ1-1	TGTGCCAGCAGTTACCGGGACAGTGAGGGAGCTTTCTTT	CASSYRDSEGAFF
TRBD2	NA	TRBV19	TRBJ2-6	TGTGCCACCCCGACTAGCCGGAGCTCTGGGGCCAACGTCCTGACTTTC	CATPTSRSSGANVLTF
TRBD1	NA	TRBV5-5	TRBJ1-1	TGTGCCAGCAGCCGCGTTGGGACAGGGTGGGGAGCTGAAGCTTTCTTT	CASSRVGTGWGAEAFF